Below are 17 T cell receptor beta chains sequenced from a single sample in a study of T-cell memory formation after mild COVID-19. One entry per CDR3 protein results from TCRdb running MiXCR on the 5' RACE reads. The table shows roughly 100,000 distinct CDR3 sequences, with approximately 15% occurring only once. Sequenced input: PBMCs or a T cell subset sorted from them (not recorded which). The source is a young man who had mild COVID-19 (a few samples of this study predate the infection). Cell type and time point are not known.

The table lists this clonotype with a few counts. The chain combines TRBV7-9 with TRBJ2-7; unclear D gene. This CDR3 has 12 amino acids. CDR1 is SEHNR, CDR2 FQNEAQ, per germline (reference sequence). V was cut by 1 base and J by 9 bases, with 10 bases left in between. In DNA, the CDR3 is TGTGCCAGCAGCTTAGGGCAGGCTGGGCAGTACTTC. It codes for CASSLGQAGQYF.

This clonotype was detected a few times. The rearrangement uses TRBV4-2 and TRBJ1-4, with TRBD1 identical over 7 bases. Germline assignment: CDR1 LGHNA and CDR2 YNFKEQ. There are 15 residues in the CDR3. V was clipped by 0 bases and J by 6 bases; unmatched bases: 4. CDR3 protein: CASSQDPQGDEKLFF. In DNA, the CDR3 is TGTGCCAGCAGCCAAGATCCTCAGGGGGATGAAAAACTGTTTTTT.

This chain links TRBV4-3 with TRBJ1-6; a possible D gene is TRBD1 (5 bases). V was pared by 6 bases and J by 9 bases, with 12 bases between. This CDR3 spans 13 amino acids. CDR1 and CDR2 (germline): LGHNA, YSLEER. CDR3 loop: CASSPGYGSPLHF. The CDR3 nucleotides are TGCGCCAGCAGTCCAGGGTACGGTTCACCCCTCCACTTT.

The V and J genes are TRBV20-1 and TRBJ2-3, with 11 positions matching TRBD1. Germline V gene lookup returns CDR1 DFQATT and CDR2 SNEGSKA (reference sequence). The length of the CDR3 is 17 residues. Trimming at V came to 6 bases and at J to 4 bases, leaving 15 bases not matched to a gene. The CDR3 DNA follows: TGCAGTGCCGGTAGGGGAGAGGACAGGGGGCTCGCAGATACGCAGTATTTT. Protein product: CSAGRGEDRGLADTQYF.

The rearrangement uses TRBV5-1 and TRBJ2-3; no definite D call. Trimming shortened V by 2 bases and J by 4 bases, and 11 bases separated the two germline ends. The CDR3 sequence is 14 residues long. Germline CDR1 and CDR2: SGHRS and YFSETQ. CDR3 bases: TGCGCCAGCAGCTTCAGGCAGATCGCAGATACGCAGTATTTT. The encoded protein is CASSFRQIADTQYF.

The CDR3 region is CASSQGKNRASSPLHF. The DNA of the CDR3 is TGCGCCAGCAGCCAAGGCAAAAACAGGGCTTCTTCACCCCTCCACTTT. The chain uses TRBV4-1 and TRBJ1-6, with a possible D match to TRBD1 (6 bases). With 1 base removed from V and 9 bases from J, the gap between germline ends came to 16 bases. This CDR3 spans 16 amino acids. Germline V gives CDR1 MGHRA, CDR2 YSYEKL.

This clonotype appeared a few times. V usage is TRBV7-9 and J usage is TRBJ1-2, with D possibly TRBD1 on 5 matching bases. The CDR3 has 15 amino acids. Germline V gene lookup returns CDR1 SEHNR and CDR2 FQNEAQ (reference sequence). The V and J ends lost 4 bases and 4 bases respectively, with 16 bases between them. DNA of the CDR3: TGTGCCAGCAGCTCAGGCAGGGAGTTGGGCTATGGCTACACCTTC. This codes for CASSSGRELGYGYTF.

This chain connects TRBV6-5 to TRBJ2-3, with no clear D. Trimming cost V 6 bases and J 3 bases, with 19 bases left between them. CDR1 and CDR2 (germline): MNHEY, SVGAGI. The CDR3 contains 16 residues. This CDR3 is CASSQKASSSTDTQYF. The DNA for the CDR3 is TGTGCCAGCAGCCAGAAGGCTTCTTCCTCTACAGATACGCAGTATTTT.

The V and J genes are TRBV13 and TRBJ1-1; maybe TRBD1 (5 bases). Germline lookup yields CDR1 PRHDT and CDR2 FYEKMQ (reference sequence). The CDR3 is 15 residues long. V was clipped by 5 bases and J by 0 bases, with 13 bases between them. The CDR3 spells CASSGRQTLNTEAFF. As DNA, the CDR3 is TGTGCCAGCAGCGGTCGACAGACCTTGAACACTGAAGCTTTCTTT.

This clonotype was seen at least ten times. The chain couples TRBV9 to TRBJ2-7; 9 bases agree with TRBD2. The CDR3 has 15 amino acids. The J segment lost 2 bases and the V segment lost 2 bases, leaving 5 bases of the junction unmatched. Germline values: CDR1 SGDLS, CDR2 YYNGEE. In nucleotides, the CDR3 is TGTGCCAGCAGCGTGGCTAGCGGGACCCCCTACGAGCAGTACTTC. Its protein is CASSVASGTPYEQYF.

This chain connects TRBV7-9 to TRBJ1-2; D gene uncertain. Germline V gene sequence: CDR1 SEHNR, CDR2 FQNEAQ (reference sequence). V was trimmed by 0 bases and J by 4 bases, leaving 9 bases between them. This CDR3 spans 14 amino acids. CDR3 nucleotide sequence: TGTGCCAGCAGCTTAGCTCCAGTAATCTATGGCTACACCTTC. It specifies CASSLAPVIYGYTF.

This clonotype was seen repeatedly, ten times or more. The genes are TRBV20-1 and TRBJ1-1; 10 bases map to TRBD1. CDR3 length: 14 amino acids. The V segment lost 1 base and the J segment 5 bases; nucleotides outside the gene matches: 4. Germline V lookup: CDR1 DFQATT, CDR2 SNEGSKA (reference sequence). The CDR3 is CSARGGQGETEAFF. CDR3 DNA sequence: TGCAGTGCTAGAGGAGGACAGGGGGAGACTGAAGCTTTCTTT.

This clonotype has just a few counts. V and J are TRBV6-2 or TRBV6-3 and TRBJ2-7; D not resolved. The ends were cut back, 3 bases at V and 5 bases at J, with 20 bases in the middle. This CDR3 contains 16 residues. The germline V gene has CDR1 MNHEY and CDR2 SVGEGT. The CDR3 here is CASSYNWQDRHHEQYF. CDR3 coding DNA: TGTGCCAGCAGTTATAATTGGCAGGACCGTCACCACGAGCAGTACTTC.

The table lists this clonotype with a few counts. The rearrangement links TRBV7-8 to TRBJ2-3; D is perhaps TRBD2 (6 bases). V shed 5 bases and J shed 2 bases, with 17 bases lying between them. CDR1 is SGHVS and CDR2 is FQNEAQ in the germline V gene. This CDR3 is 16 amino acids long. CDR3 DNA sequence: TGTGCCAGCAGCCGGGGTGGCGGGGACCACACAGATACGCAGTATTTT. It codes for CASSRGGGDHTDTQYF.

The table lists this clonotype with a few counts. V gene TRBV6-6 combines with J gene TRBJ2-3, with 7 bases identical to TRBD1. The V gene's germline CDR1 is MNHNY and CDR2 SVGAGI (reference sequence). Losses at the gene ends were 5 bases for V and 2 bases for J; bases not matched to a gene: 10. CDR3 length: 16 amino acids. CDR3 sequence reads: CASSRHTGTDTDTQYF. The CDR3 DNA reads as TGTGCCAGCAGTCGCCATACCGGGACAGACACAGATACGCAGTATTTT.

This chain uses TRBV15 with TRBJ1-1; D is undetermined. Between the trimmed V and J ends, which lost 0 bases and 3 bases, there was a span of 11 bases. Germline CDR1 reads LNHNV; CDR2 reads YYDKDF (reference sequence). The CDR3 contains 15 residues. The CDR3 coding sequence is TGTGCCACCAGCAGAGATCCGGGGAGGGACACTGAAGCTTTCTTT. Translation gives CATSRDPGRDTEAFF. Variable domain in full (rest from reference TRBV15 and TRBJ1-1): DAMVIQNPRYQVTQFGKPVTLSCSQTLNHNVMYWYQQKSSQAPKLLFHYYDKDFNNEADTPDNFQSRRPNTSFCFLDIRSPGLGDTAMYLCATSRDPGRDTEAFFGQGTRLTVV.

The chain recombines TRBV11-2 with TRBJ1-5; no clear D. The germline V and J ends were trimmed by 0 bases and 0 bases, with 0 bases remaining between them. The V gene's germline CDR1 is SGHAT and CDR2 FQNNGV. The CDR3 is 13 residues long. The CDR3 region has the DNA TGTGCCAGCAGCTTAGATAGCAATCAGCCCCAGCATTTT. Translation: CASSLDSNQPQHF.